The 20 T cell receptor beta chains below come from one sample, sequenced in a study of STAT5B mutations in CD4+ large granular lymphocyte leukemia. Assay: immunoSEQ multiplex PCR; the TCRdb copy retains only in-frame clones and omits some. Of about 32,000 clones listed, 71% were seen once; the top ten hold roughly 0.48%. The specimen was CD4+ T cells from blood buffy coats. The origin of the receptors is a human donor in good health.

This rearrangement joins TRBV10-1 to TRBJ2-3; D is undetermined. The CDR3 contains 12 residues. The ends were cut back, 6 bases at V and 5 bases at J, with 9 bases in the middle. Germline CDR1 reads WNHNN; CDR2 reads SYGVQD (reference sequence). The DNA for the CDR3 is TGCGCCAGCAGGAACCTAGGAGATACGCAGTATTTT. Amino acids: CASRNLGDTQYF.

CDR3 amino acids: CASSPSGGRYSPLHF. DNA of the CDR3: TGTGCCAGCAGCCCGTCGGGGGGCAGGTATTCACCCCTCCACTTT. This chain links TRBV11-2 with TRBJ1-6; D is possibly TRBD1 (6 bases). The length of the CDR3 is 15 residues. Trimming shortened V by 5 bases and J by 8 bases, and 16 bases separated the two germline ends. Germline lookup yields CDR1 SGHAT and CDR2 FQNNGV.

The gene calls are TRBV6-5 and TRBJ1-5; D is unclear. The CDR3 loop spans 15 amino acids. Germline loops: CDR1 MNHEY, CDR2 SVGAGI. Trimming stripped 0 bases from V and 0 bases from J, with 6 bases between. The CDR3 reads CASSYSLYSNQPQHF. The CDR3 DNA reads TGTGCCAGCAGTTACTCCTTATATAGCAATCAGCCCCAGCATTTT.

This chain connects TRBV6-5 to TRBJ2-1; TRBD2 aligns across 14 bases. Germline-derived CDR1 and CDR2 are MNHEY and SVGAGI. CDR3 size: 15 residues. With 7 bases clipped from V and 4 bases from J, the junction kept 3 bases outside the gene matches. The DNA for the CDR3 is TGTGCCAGCAAGACTAGCGGGGGGGTTTACAATGAGCAGTTCTTC. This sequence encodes CASKTSGGVYNEQFF.

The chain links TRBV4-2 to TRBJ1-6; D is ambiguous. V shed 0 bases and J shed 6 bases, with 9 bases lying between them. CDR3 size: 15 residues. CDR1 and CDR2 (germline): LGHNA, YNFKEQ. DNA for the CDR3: TGTGCCAGCAGCCAAGACCCGGGATTTAATTCACCCCTCCACTTT. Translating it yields CASSQDPGFNSPLHF.

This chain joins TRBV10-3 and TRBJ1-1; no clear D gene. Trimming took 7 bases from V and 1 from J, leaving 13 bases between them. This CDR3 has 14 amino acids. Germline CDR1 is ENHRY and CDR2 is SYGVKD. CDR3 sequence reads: CAITSGLGNTEAFF. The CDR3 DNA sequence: TGTGCCATCACGTCCGGACTGGGGAACACTGAAGCTTTCTTT.

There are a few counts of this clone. The CDR3 nucleotides are TGTGCCAGCAGTTACTCGAGCACAGCAGTTAGCACTGAAGCTTTCTTT. It codes for CASSYSSTAVSTEAFF. This rearrangement joins TRBV6-5 to TRBJ1-1; D is unresolved. The V gene lost 0 bases and the J gene lost 4 bases, with 15 bases spanning the gap. This CDR3 has 16 residues. Germline V gene lookup returns CDR1 MNHEY and CDR2 SVGAGI.

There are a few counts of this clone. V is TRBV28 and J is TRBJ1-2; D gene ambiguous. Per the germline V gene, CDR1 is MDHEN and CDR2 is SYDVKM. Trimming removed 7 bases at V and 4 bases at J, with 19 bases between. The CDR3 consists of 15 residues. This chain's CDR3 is CASTQMSGPSYGYTF. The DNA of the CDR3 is TGTGCCAGCACTCAAATGTCCGGACCCAGCTATGGCTACACCTTC.

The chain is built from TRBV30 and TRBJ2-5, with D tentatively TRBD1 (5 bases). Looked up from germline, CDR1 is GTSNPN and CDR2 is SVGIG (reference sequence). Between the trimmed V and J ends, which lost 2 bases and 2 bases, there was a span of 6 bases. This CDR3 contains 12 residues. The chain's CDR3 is CAWSRQQETQYF. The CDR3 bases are TGTGCCTGGAGTAGACAGCAAGAGACCCAGTACTTC.

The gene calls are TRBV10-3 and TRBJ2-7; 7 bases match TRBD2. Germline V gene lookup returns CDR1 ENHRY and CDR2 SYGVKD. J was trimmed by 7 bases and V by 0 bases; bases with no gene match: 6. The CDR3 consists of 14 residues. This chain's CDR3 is CAISESLARGEQYF. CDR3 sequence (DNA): TGTGCCATCAGTGAGTCACTAGCGAGGGGTGAGCAGTACTTC.

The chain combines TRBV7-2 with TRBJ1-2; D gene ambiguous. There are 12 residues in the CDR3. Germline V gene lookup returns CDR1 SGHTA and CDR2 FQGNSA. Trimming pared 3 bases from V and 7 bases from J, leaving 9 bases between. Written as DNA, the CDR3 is TGTGCCAGCAGCTTTGCGGGTGGTGGCTACACCTTC. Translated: CASSFAGGGYTF. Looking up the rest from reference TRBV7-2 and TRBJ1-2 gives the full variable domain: GAGVSQSPSNKVTEKGKDVELRCDPISGHTALYWYRQSLGQGLEFLIYFQGNSAPDKSGLPSDRFSAERTGGSVSTLTIQRTQQEDSAVYLCASSFAGGGYTFGSGTRLTVV.

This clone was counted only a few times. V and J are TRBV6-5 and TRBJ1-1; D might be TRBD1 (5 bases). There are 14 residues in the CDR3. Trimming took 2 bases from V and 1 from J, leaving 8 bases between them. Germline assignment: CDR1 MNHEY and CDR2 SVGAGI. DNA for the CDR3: TGTGCCAGCAGTTACGGGGACTCGAACACTGAAGCTTTCTTT. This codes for CASSYGDSNTEAFF.

CDR3 amino acids: CASSPPGQFQETQYF. The CDR3 bases are TGTGCCAGCAGCCCCCCGGGACAGTTCCAAGAGACCCAGTACTTC. This chain joins TRBV11-2 and TRBJ2-5; TRBD1 matches 7 bases. Germline loops: CDR1 SGHAT, CDR2 FQNNGV. Trimming cost V 5 bases and J 1 base; bases outside gene matches: 7. The CDR3 contains 15 residues.

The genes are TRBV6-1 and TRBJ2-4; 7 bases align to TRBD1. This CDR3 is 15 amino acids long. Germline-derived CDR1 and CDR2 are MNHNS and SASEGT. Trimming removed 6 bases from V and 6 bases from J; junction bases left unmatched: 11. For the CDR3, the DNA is TGTGCCAGCAGCCTCAAGACAGGGTCGGGAAACATTCAGTACTTC. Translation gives CASSLKTGSGNIQYF.

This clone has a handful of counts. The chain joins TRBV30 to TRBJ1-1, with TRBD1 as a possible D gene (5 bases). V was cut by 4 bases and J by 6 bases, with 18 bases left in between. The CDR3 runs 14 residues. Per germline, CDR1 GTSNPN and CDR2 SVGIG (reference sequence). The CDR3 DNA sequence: TGTGCCTGGAACTTGGGAGGTTTGGGGGCTGAAGCTTTCTTT. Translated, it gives CAWNLGGLGAEAFF.

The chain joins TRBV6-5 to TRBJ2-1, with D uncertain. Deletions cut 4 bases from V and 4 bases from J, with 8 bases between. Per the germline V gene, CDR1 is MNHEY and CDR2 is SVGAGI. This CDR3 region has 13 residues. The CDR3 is CASSSPRYNEQFF. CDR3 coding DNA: TGTGCCAGCAGTTCCCCTAGATACAATGAGCAGTTCTTC.

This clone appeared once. The CDR3 spells CASNQGVINYGYTF. CDR3 in DNA: TGTGCCAGCAACCAAGGTGTCATCAACTATGGCTACACCTTC. This rearrangement joins TRBV28 to TRBJ1-2; the D is unclear. This CDR3 spans 14 amino acids. Germline V CDR1 and CDR2: MDHEN, SYDVKM. The germline V and J ends were trimmed by 7 bases and 2 bases, with 14 bases remaining between them.

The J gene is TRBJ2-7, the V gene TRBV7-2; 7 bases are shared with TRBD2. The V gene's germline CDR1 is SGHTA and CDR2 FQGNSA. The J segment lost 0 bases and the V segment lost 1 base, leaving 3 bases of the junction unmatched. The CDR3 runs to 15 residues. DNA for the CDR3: TGTGCCAGCAGCTTAGGTGGCGGGGGCTCCTACGAGCAGTACTTC. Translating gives CASSLGGGGSYEQYF.

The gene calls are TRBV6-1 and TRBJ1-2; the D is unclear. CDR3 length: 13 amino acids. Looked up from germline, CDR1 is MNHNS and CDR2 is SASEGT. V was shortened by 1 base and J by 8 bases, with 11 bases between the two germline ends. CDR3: CASSEVVGGGYTF. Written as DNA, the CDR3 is TGTGCCAGCAGTGAAGTCGTGGGTGGAGGCTACACCTTC.

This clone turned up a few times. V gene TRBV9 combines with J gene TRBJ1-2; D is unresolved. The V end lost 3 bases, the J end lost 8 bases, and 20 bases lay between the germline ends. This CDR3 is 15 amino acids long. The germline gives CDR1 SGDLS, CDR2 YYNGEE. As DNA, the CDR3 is TGTGCCAGCAGCGCCCGAGACCCGGTGGTTCAAGGCTACACCTTC. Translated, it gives CASSARDPVVQGYTF.